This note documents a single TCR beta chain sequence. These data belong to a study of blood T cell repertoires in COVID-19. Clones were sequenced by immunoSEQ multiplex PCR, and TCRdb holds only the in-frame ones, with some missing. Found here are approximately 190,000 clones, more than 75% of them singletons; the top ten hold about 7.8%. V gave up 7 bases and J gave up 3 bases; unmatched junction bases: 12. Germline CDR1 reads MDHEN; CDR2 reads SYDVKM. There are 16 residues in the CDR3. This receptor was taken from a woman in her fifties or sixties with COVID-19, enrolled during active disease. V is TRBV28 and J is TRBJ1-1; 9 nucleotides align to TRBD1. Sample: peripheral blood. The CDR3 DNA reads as TGTGCCAGCACTACCTCTACAGGGGGCCGGTACACTGAAGCTTTCTTT. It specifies CASTTSTGGRYTEAFF.